A single sample is the source of the 30 T cell receptor beta chains below, sequenced in a study of tumor-infiltrating lymphocytes in primary liver carcinoma. The template, about 500 ng total RNA, yielded TCR beta cDNA made with a constant-region primer. Libraries of TCR beta came from three nested multiplex PCR rounds with slightly modified ARM-PCR. The opening two PCR rounds, around 11 cycles each, paired TRBV1-TRBV30 forward primers with a C-beta reverse primer. A single record per CDR3 protein comes from TCRdb applying MiXCR to the multiplex PCR reads. The sample includes about 330,000 distinct CDR3 sequences, about two thirds of them seen just once. It was unsorted whole blood that yielded blood RNA, and germline DNA was also extracted. Source material: peripheral blood. The receptors stem from a middle-aged man with primary liver carcinoma and hepatitis B virus infection.

As regards this clonotype: Because it lacks the conserved phenylalanine or tryptophan at the end, this CDR3 is likely a read error. The chain is built from TRBV4-3 and TRBJ2-2, with 7 nucleotides matching TRBD2. CDR1 LGHNA and CDR2 YSLEER come from the germline V gene. The CDR3 sequence is 15 residues long. The CDR3 sequence is CASSQAGGNTVELFS. DNA of the CDR3: TGCGCCAGCAGCCAAGCGGGGGGTAACACCGTGGAGCTGTTTTCT.

As concerns this clonotype: A much larger clone differs from this one at a single base, so this may be a read error. The chain couples TRBV6-2 or TRBV6-3 to TRBJ2-7; D ambiguous. Germline V lookup: CDR1 MNHEY, CDR2 SVGEGT. The CDR3 spans 16 residues. CDR3 in amino acids: CASSLLPPDTSYAQYF. The CDR3 DNA follows: TGTGCCAGCAGTCTCCTCCCCCCCGACACCTCCTACGCGCAGTACTTC.

On this clonotype: A read error is likely, as this CDR3 ends without the conserved phenylalanine or tryptophan. The chain uses TRBV11-1 and TRBJ2-7; D might be TRBD1 or TRBD2, each matching 5 bases. V was clipped by 6 bases and J by 6 bases, with 15 bases between them. The CDR3 covers 13 residues. Germline V lookup: CDR1 SGHAT, CDR2 FQDESV (reference sequence). In DNA, the CDR3 is TGTGCCAGCAGATCCGACGCTGGGGGCGAGCAGTACTAC. As protein: CASRSDAGGEQYY.

This clonotype appeared a single time. This rearrangement joins TRBV12-3 or TRBV12-4 to TRBJ2-3, with 7 bases fitting TRBD1. V gave up 10 bases and J gave up 4 bases; unmatched junction bases: 8. The CDR3 runs 13 residues. CDR3 DNA: TGTGCCAACAGGAGACAGGGATCAGATACGCAGTATTTT. It yields the protein CANRRQGSDTQYF.

The chain carries TRBV28 and TRBJ2-1, with D uncertain. This CDR3 region has 14 residues. Germline loops: CDR1 MDHEN, CDR2 SYDVKM. Trimming removed 3 bases from V and 0 bases from J, with 6 bases in between. The CDR3 loop reads CASSLHASYNEQFF. CDR3 sequence (DNA): TGTGCCAGCAGTTTGCACGCCTCCTACAATGAGCAGTTCTTC.

As for this clonotype: One end of the junction fails to match germline, which may point to a read error. The rearrangement links TRBV11-2 to TRBJ2-7; possibly TRBD1 for D (6 bases). Germline CDR1 is SGHAT and CDR2 is FQNNGV. This CDR3 region has 16 residues. The CDR3 nucleotides are TGTGTCAGCAGCCACCCAACCGACAGGATAGGTTACGAGCAGTACTTC. This codes for CVSSHPTDRIGYEQYF.

V is TRBV18 and J is TRBJ1-4, with TRBD1 as a possible D gene (5 bases). Trimming removed 1 base at V and 4 bases at J, with 7 bases between. Germline loops: CDR1 KGHSH, CDR2 LQKENI. This CDR3 comprises 14 residues. DNA for the CDR3: TGTGCCAGCTCACCACGGGGGGATAATGAAAAACTGTTTTTT. It is translated as CASSPRGDNEKLFF.

Note on this clonotype: Germline is not matched at one junction end, which may reflect a read error. V and J are TRBV10-3 and TRBJ2-7, with a possible D match to TRBD1 (5 bases). This CDR3 comprises 16 residues. Germline CDR1 and CDR2: ENHRY and SYGVKD. DNA of the CDR3: TGTTCCATCAGTGAGATCAGACAGAAGAGAGCCTACGAGCAGTATTTC. Residues: CSISEIRQKRAYEQYF.

The chain is built from TRBV29-1 and TRBJ2-7; 7 bases align to TRBD1. Germline V lookup: CDR1 SQVTM, CDR2 ANQGSEA. There are 15 residues in the CDR3. Losses at the gene ends were 2 bases for V and 7 bases for J; bases not matched to a gene: 14. This CDR3 reads CSVELPRDSFLEQYF. The CDR3 DNA follows: TGCAGCGTTGAACTTCCTAGGGACAGCTTTCTAGAGCAGTACTTC.

Points on this clonotype: At one end the junction does not follow the germline gene, possibly because of a read error. This sequence joins TRBV7-9 and TRBJ1-2, with 8 bases that match TRBD1. The CDR3 sequence is 12 residues long. Germline V gene sequence: CDR1 SEHNR, CDR2 FQNEAQ (reference sequence). The CDR3 loop is CVSSPDRDGYTF. Here the CDR3 DNA reads TGTGTCAGCAGCCCGGACAGGGATGGCTACACCTTC.

A note on this clonotype: Being one base from a much bigger clone, this may be a read error. V is TRBV10-3 and J is TRBJ2-7, with D possibly called TRBD1 or TRBD2 (5 bases each). CDR1 ENHRY and CDR2 SYGVKD come from the germline V gene. This CDR3 has 13 residues. The CDR3 DNA reads TGTGCCATCGGTGAGGGGCTAGACAACGAGCAGTACTTC. This translates into CAIGEGLDNEQYF.

The V call is TRBV6-5, the J call TRBJ2-2; a possible D gene is TRBD1 (5 bases). The CDR3 is 16 amino acids. CDR1 and CDR2 from the germline V gene are MNHEY and SVGAGI. The germline V and J ends were trimmed by 0 bases and 1 base, with 9 bases remaining between them. As DNA, the CDR3 is TGTGCCAGCAGTTACTCTGGGGCAGGGAACACCGGGGAGCTGTTTTTT. Translation: CASSYSGAGNTGELFF.

A word on this clonotype: One junction end does not reproduce the germline sequence, and a read error may be involved. V is TRBV11-2 and J is TRBJ1-1; D is uncertain. Germline-derived CDR1 and CDR2 are SGHAT and FQNNGV. This CDR3 is built from 13 residues. This CDR3 reads CVSSPSSRFEAFF. The CDR3 DNA follows: TGTGTCAGCAGCCCCTCCTCAAGGTTTGAAGCTTTCTTT.

This clonotype was seen just once. This could be a read error, since a much larger clone is one nucleotide away. This chain links TRBV5-1 with TRBJ2-5; no definite D call. The germline gives CDR1 SGHRS, CDR2 YFSETQ. This CDR3 comprises 14 residues. V was cut by 0 bases and J by 5 bases, with 11 bases left in between. In DNA, the CDR3 is TGCGCCAGCAGCTTGGAGGCGGTGGCGGAGACCCAGTACTTC. It yields the protein CASSLEAVAETQYF.

This sequence joins TRBV6-5 and TRBJ2-2; D uncertain. The germline gives CDR1 MNHEY, CDR2 SVGAGI. The CDR3 contains 16 residues. V was trimmed by 1 base and J by 0 bases, leaving 9 bases between them. CDR3 nucleotides: TGTGCCAGCAGTTACTACAAGATTACGAACACCGGGGAGCTGTTTTTT. It translates to CASSYYKITNTGELFF.

There are a few counts of this clonotype. Sequence at one end of the junction differs from germline and may be a read error. The CDR3 DNA is TGTGCCGCCAAAGAACAGGGTTACAATTCACCCTTCCACTTT. It translates to CAAKEQGYNSPFHF. V and J are TRBV6-1 and TRBJ1-6, with D possibly being TRBD1 (6 bases). Germline lookup yields CDR1 MNHNS and CDR2 SASEGT. This CDR3 spans 14 amino acids.

A word on this clonotype: A read error may explain this, as a much larger clone is one base away. The rearrangement links TRBV12-3 or TRBV12-4 to TRBJ1-2, with 7 bases aligning to TRBD1. CDR3 length equals 14 residues. The CDR3 nucleotides are TGTACCAGCAGTTGGAACGACAGGGATGGTGGCTACACCTTC. Translated: CTSSWNDRDGGYTF.

This clonotype was detected ten times or more. This chain joins TRBV6-2 or TRBV6-3 and TRBJ2-7; no reliable D call. Trimming took 11 bases from V and 4 from J, leaving 21 bases between them. CDR1 and CDR2 (germline): MNHEY, SVGEGT. The length of the CDR3 is 14 residues. The CDR3 DNA reads TGTGCCTCCACCCCACAAGCCGGCTCTTACGAGCAGTACTTC. Protein: CASTPQAGSYEQYF.

Comments on this clonotype: Sequence at one end of the junction differs from germline and may be a read error. CDR3 residues: CASTLGEIQYF. The CDR3 coding sequence is TGTGCCAGCACCTTGGGGGAGATCCAGTACTTC. The chain joins TRBV13 to TRBJ2-5, with D perhaps being TRBD1 or TRBD2 (5 bases each). Germline lookup yields CDR1 PRHDT and CDR2 FYEKMQ (reference sequence). The CDR3 is 11 residues long.

Note on this clonotype: The CDR3 end shows no conserved phenylalanine or tryptophan, and so a read error is likely. This sequence joins TRBV5-6 and TRBJ1-5; D perhaps matches TRBD1 (6 bases). The CDR3 is 15 amino acids. The germline gives CDR1 SGHDT, CDR2 YYEEEE. Here the CDR3 DNA reads TGTTCCAGCAGCTTGGGGGCAGGGAGGGCTCAGCCCCAGCATCTT. Translated: CSSSLGAGRAQPQHL.

This clonotype was seen once. The rearrangement uses TRBV5-4 and TRBJ2-5; D may correspond to TRBD1 or TRBD2 (6 bases each). Germline CDR1 and CDR2: SGHNT and YYREEE (reference sequence). Trimming stripped 3 bases from V and 7 bases from J, with 22 bases between. The CDR3 totals 16 residues. The CDR3 reads CASSSISGGPLGTQYF. CDR3 nucleotides: TGTGCCAGCAGCTCGATTAGTGGGGGGCCGCTAGGGACCCAGTACTTC.

Concerning this clonotype: The CDR3 end shows no conserved phenylalanine or tryptophan, and so a read error is likely. The J gene is TRBJ1-5, the V gene TRBV4-1; the D is unclear. CDR3 size: 17 residues. The germline CDR1 and CDR2 sequences are MGHRA and YSYEKL. V was pared by 0 bases and J by 0 bases, with 12 bases between. CDR3 bases: TGCGCCAGCAGCCAAGATCCAAACCCTTATAGCAATCAGCCCCAGCATTGT. Its protein product is CASSQDPNPYSNQPQHC.

The sample holds a few counts of this clonotype. This chain uses TRBV4-1 with TRBJ2-7, with 7 bases identical to TRBD2. The CDR3 consists of 16 residues. Germline V gene lookup returns CDR1 MGHRA and CDR2 YSYEKL. With V trimmed by 0 bases and J by 0 bases, 5 bases remained unmatched. CDR3: CASSQEGRGSSYEQYF. CDR3 DNA sequence: TGCGCCAGCAGCCAAGAAGGGCGGGGGAGCTCCTACGAGCAGTACTTC.

The genes are TRBV28 and TRBJ2-6, with D perhaps TRBD1 (5 bases). Trimming took 6 bases from V and 4 from J, leaving 10 bases between them. Germline V gene lookup returns CDR1 MDHEN and CDR2 SYDVKM. The CDR3 runs 14 residues. This chain's CDR3 is CASRHTGGANVLTF. The CDR3 DNA follows: TGTGCCAGCAGACACACAGGCGGGGCCAACGTCCTGACTTTC.

The genes are TRBV10-3 and TRBJ1-5, with D possibly being TRBD1 (6 bases). Trimming cost V 9 bases and J 2 bases, with 20 bases left between them. The CDR3 is made up of 16 amino acids. The germline gives CDR1 ENHRY, CDR2 SYGVKD. Here the CDR3 reads CAIATGSDLGNQPQHF. In DNA, the CDR3 is TGTGCCATAGCAACAGGGAGTGACCTGGGCAATCAGCCCCAGCATTTT.

This clonotype occurred many times. The V gene is TRBV6-5, the J gene TRBJ1-6; D possibly corresponds to TRBD1 (6 bases). Trimming removed 7 bases from V and 14 bases from J, with 21 bases in between. This CDR3 has 14 residues. Germline V gives CDR1 MNHEY, CDR2 SVGAGI. CDR3 sequence (DNA): TGTGCCAGCACCGACACAGGGTCTGGGGAGGCCCTCCACTTT. Translated, it gives CASTDTGSGEALHF.

The chain links TRBV28 to TRBJ2-7; no clear D. V dropped 3 bases and J dropped 0 bases, with 6 bases sitting between them. CDR3 length: 13 residues. Germline V gene lookup returns CDR1 MDHEN and CDR2 SYDVKM. CDR3 DNA: TGTGCCAGCAGTTTCACTAACTCCTACGAGCAGTACTTC. Encoded protein: CASSFTNSYEQYF.

About this clonotype: This may be a read error: a much more frequent sequence differs by one nucleotide. The chain is built from TRBV12-3 or TRBV12-4 and TRBJ1-1; no clear D. The CDR3 totals 16 residues. The V end was cut by 3 bases, the J end by 2 bases, with 16 bases between. The CDR3 sequence: CASSFSWAVTNTEAFF. The CDR3 coding sequence is TGTGCCAGCAGTTTCTCCTGGGCAGTAACCAACACTGAAGCTTTCTTT.

This clonotype was counted at least ten times. This chain links TRBV29-1 with TRBJ1-5; TRBD1 might be the D (5 bases). V lost 5 bases, J lost 2 bases, and 16 bases lay in between. Germline lookup yields CDR1 SQVTM and CDR2 ANQGSEA. The CDR3 runs to 15 residues. The CDR3, as DNA: TGCAGCGTTTCACCGGGGGGTACTGGCAATCAGCCCCAGCATTTT. It yields the protein CSVSPGGTGNQPQHF.

Details on this clonotype: At one of its ends the junction is not consistent with the germline gene, which may arise from a read error. This chain connects TRBV11-2 to TRBJ2-1; D may be TRBD1 (6 bases). The germline V gene encodes CDR1 SGHAT and CDR2 FQNNGV. The CDR3 covers 14 residues. The CDR3 region has the DNA TGTGTCAGCAGCGCTAGGGGGAATTACAATGAGCACTTCTTC. As protein: CVSSARGNYNEHFF.